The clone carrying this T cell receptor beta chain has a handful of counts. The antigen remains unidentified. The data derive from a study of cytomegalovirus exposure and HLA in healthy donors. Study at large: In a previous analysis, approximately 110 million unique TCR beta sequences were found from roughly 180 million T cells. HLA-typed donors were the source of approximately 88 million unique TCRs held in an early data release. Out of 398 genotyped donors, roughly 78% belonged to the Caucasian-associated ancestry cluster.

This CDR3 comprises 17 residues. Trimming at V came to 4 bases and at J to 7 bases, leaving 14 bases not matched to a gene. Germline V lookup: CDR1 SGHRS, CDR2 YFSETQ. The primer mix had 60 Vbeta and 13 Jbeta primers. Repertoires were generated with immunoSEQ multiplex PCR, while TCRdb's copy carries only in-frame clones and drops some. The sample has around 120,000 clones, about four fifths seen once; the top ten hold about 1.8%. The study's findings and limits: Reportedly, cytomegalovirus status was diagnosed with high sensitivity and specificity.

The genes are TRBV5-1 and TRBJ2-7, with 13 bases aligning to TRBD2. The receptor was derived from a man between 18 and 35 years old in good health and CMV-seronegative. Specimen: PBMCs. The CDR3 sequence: CASSINTFGTSGVEQYF. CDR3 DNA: TGCGCCAGCAGCATAAACACGTTCGGGACTAGCGGGGTTGAGCAGTACTTC.